Below, 26 T cell receptor beta chains from the same sample are listed, as sequenced in a study of glioma-infiltrating T cells. TCR alpha and beta CDR3 regions were amplified from RNA using iRepertoire nested multiplex PCR. Via MiXCR, TCRdb re-called the multiplex PCR reads, giving one row per CDR3 protein. The sample comprises roughly 350,000 distinct CDR3 sequences, roughly two fifths of which are singletons, and around 12% rests with the top ten. What was sequenced was glioma tissue, nonneoplastic brain tissue, or PBMCs (not recorded which). These receptor sequences come from a human donor with low-grade glioma or glioblastoma, undergoing nonglioma brain surgery, or in good health (not recorded which).

This clonotype was seen only a few times. This chain links TRBV6-1 with TRBJ2-5; 9 bases line up with TRBD2. From germline, CDR1 is MNHNS and CDR2 SASEGT. This CDR3 contains 16 residues. V shed 7 bases and J 4 bases; nucleotides not matched to a gene: 13. The CDR3: CASTKGSGSQLETQYF. The CDR3 nucleotides are TGTGCCAGCACCAAGGGTAGCGGGAGCCAGTTAGAGACCCAGTACTTC.

The V gene is TRBV6-9, the J gene TRBJ2-7, with a possible D match to TRBD1 (6 bases). The V gene lost 4 bases and the J gene lost 8 bases, with 24 bases spanning the gap. From germline, CDR1 is MNHGY and CDR2 SVAAGI. The CDR3 is made up of 16 amino acids. Here the CDR3 reads CASSSNGQLLTWKQYF. The CDR3 nucleotides read TGTGCCAGCAGTTCTAACGGACAGCTCTTGACCTGGAAGCAGTACTTC.

This clonotype was detected a few times. The chain links TRBV10-3 to TRBJ2-7; 8 bases match TRBD1. The CDR3 has 14 residues. Germline CDR1 ENHRY, CDR2 SYGVKD. V shed 3 bases and J 6 bases; nucleotides not matched to a gene: 7. CDR3 sequence (DNA): TGTGCCATCAGTGATCAGGACAGGGTAGGCGAGCAGTACTTC. Protein: CAISDQDRVGEQYF.

This clonotype came up many times. This CDR3 reads CSARRPYNEQFF. In DNA, the CDR3 is TGCAGTGCTAGACGGCCCTACAATGAGCAGTTCTTC. The chain employs TRBV20-1 and TRBJ2-1, with D hard to call. The CDR3 totals 12 residues. Per germline, CDR1 DFQATT and CDR2 SNEGSKA (reference sequence). Trimming stripped 2 bases from V and 2 bases from J, with 4 bases between.

Many counts were recorded for this clonotype. The chain couples TRBV7-6 to TRBJ2-7, with 8 bases matching TRBD2. Germline lookup yields CDR1 SGHVS and CDR2 FNYEAQ. This CDR3 contains 12 residues. The V segment lost 6 bases and the J segment 5 bases; nucleotides outside the gene matches: 3. The DNA of the CDR3 is TGTGCCAGCAGGAACGGGAGGGACGAGCAGTACTTC. Encoded protein: CASRNGRDEQYF.

In the case of this clonotype: A much bigger clone sits one base away, suggesting this may be a read error. The chain couples TRBV27 to TRBJ2-3, with D hard to call. Germline values: CDR1 MNHEY, CDR2 SMNVEV (reference sequence). CDR3 length: 14 amino acids. In nucleotides, the CDR3 is TGTACCAGCAGTTTATCATCCCCAGCCGATACGCAGTATTTT. Translation gives CTSSLSSPADTQYF.

This clonotype was observed at least ten times. The rearrangement uses TRBV6-1 and TRBJ2-7; D gene unclear. Germline V gene data show CDR1 as MNHNS and CDR2 as SASEGT. Trimming removed 2 bases from V and 0 bases from J, with 8 bases in between. This CDR3 contains 14 residues. This CDR3 reads CASSERWTSYEQYF. CDR3 sequence (DNA): TGTGCCAGCAGTGAACGGTGGACCTCCTACGAGCAGTACTTC.

The chain has TRBV18 and TRBJ1-1; D remains ambiguous. Trimming left V 6 bases short and J 0 bases short, with 14 bases between. Germline lookup yields CDR1 KGHSH and CDR2 LQKENI. The CDR3 contains 15 residues. For the CDR3, the DNA is TGTGCCAGCTCGCTGGGTTTGCAGCTGAACACTGAAGCTTTCTTT. This encodes CASSLGLQLNTEAFF. Full variable domain (remainder filled in from reference TRBV18 and TRBJ1-1): NAGVMQNPRHLVRRRGQEARLRCSPMKGHSHVYWYRQLPEEGLKFMVYLQKENIIDESGMPKERFSAEFPKEGPSILRIQQVVRGDSAAYFCASSLGLQLNTEAFFGQGTRLTVV.

The chain has TRBV27 and TRBJ1-1; 9 nucleotides agree with TRBD1. V lost 7 bases, J lost 6 bases, and 9 bases stayed unmatched. This CDR3 is 14 amino acids long. Germline V CDR1 and CDR2: MNHEY, SMNVEV (reference sequence). The CDR3 spells CASTASGTGPEAFF. The CDR3 bases are TGTGCCAGCACCGCCTCCGGGACAGGGCCTGAAGCTTTCTTT.

This clonotype has more than one count but fewer than ten. The chain employs TRBV6-1 and TRBJ1-5, with D hard to call. Deletions cut 8 bases from V and 1 base from J, with 9 bases between. Germline V gene data show CDR1 as MNHNS and CDR2 as SASEGT. There are 13 residues in the CDR3. The CDR3 DNA reads TGTGCCAGCTGCCCCGTGAGCAATCAGCCCCAGCATTTT. Translated, it gives CASCPVSNQPQHF.

This clonotype was observed at least ten times. This chain uses TRBV6-2 or TRBV6-3 with TRBJ2-7; 12 bases are shared with TRBD2. The CDR3 has 13 residues. V lost 10 bases to trimming and J lost 3 bases; unmatched junction nucleotides: 4. CDR1 and CDR2 (germline): MNHEY, SVGEGT. This CDR3 is CATRLAGVYEQYF. Here the CDR3 DNA reads TGTGCCACCAGACTAGCGGGAGTCTACGAGCAGTACTTC.

J is TRBJ2-1 and V is TRBV7-2; D ambiguous. Germline V gene sequence: CDR1 SGHTA, CDR2 FQGNSA. The length of the CDR3 is 13 residues. V was shortened by 0 bases and J by 5 bases, with 5 bases between the two germline ends. In nucleotides, the CDR3 is TGTGCCAGCAGCTTAGCGCTGGACAATGAGCAGTTCTTC. This codes for CASSLALDNEQFF. Full variable domain (remainder filled in from reference TRBV7-2 and TRBJ2-1): GAGVSQSPSNKVTEKGKDVELRCDPISGHTALYWYRQSLGQGLEFLIYFQGNSAPDKSGLPSDRFSAERTGGSVSTLTIQRTQQEDSAVYLCASSLALDNEQFFGPGTRLTVL.

Details on this clonotype: A much larger clonotype is one base distant, so this may be a read error. The CDR3 carries no conserved terminal phenylalanine or tryptophan, so it likely arises from a read error. The rearrangement uses TRBV4-1 and TRBJ1-2; D remains ambiguous. Germline-derived CDR1 and CDR2 are MGHRA and YSYEKL. This CDR3 has 12 residues. Trimming stripped 1 base from V and 8 bases from J, with 8 bases between. DNA of the CDR3: TGCGCCAGCAGCCAAGGGGCCTGGGGCTACACCTCC. Its translation is CASSQGAWGYTS.

This clonotype was seen a handful of times. This chain connects TRBV7-2 to TRBJ1-6; D possibly corresponds to TRBD1 (6 bases). The CDR3 consists of 15 residues. The V end lost 3 bases, the J end lost 10 bases, and 16 bases lay between the germline ends. Germline V gene data show CDR1 as SGHTA and CDR2 as FQGNSA. The CDR3 reads CASSFRARGRSPLHF. As DNA, the CDR3 is TGTGCCAGCAGCTTCCGGGCCAGGGGTCGCTCACCCCTCCACTTT.

This clonotype has more than one count but fewer than ten. This chain joins TRBV27 and TRBJ1-3; maybe TRBD1 (6 bases). The CDR3 covers 15 residues. CDR1 and CDR2 from the germline V gene are MNHEY and SMNVEV (reference sequence). The V and J ends lost 6 bases and 0 bases respectively, with 12 bases between them. The CDR3 sequence is CASRAGQTSGNTIYF. In DNA form, the CDR3 reads TGTGCCAGCAGGGCAGGACAGACCTCTGGAAACACCATATATTTT.

This clonotype was seen at least ten times. The chain couples TRBV6-2 or TRBV6-3 to TRBJ2-7; D is possibly TRBD2 (5 bases). The CDR3 loop spans 14 amino acids. The germline CDR1 and CDR2 sequences are MNHEY and SVGEGT. The germline V and J ends were trimmed by 0 bases and 4 bases, with 10 bases remaining between them. The CDR3 DNA follows: TGTGCCAGCAGTTACTCTCTAGAGGGTTACGAGCAGTACTTC. It translates to CASSYSLEGYEQYF.

Regarding this clonotype: A junction end diverges from the germline sequence, so it may reflect a read error. V usage is TRBV7-9 and J usage is TRBJ1-1; no clear D. CDR1 is SEHNR, CDR2 FQNEAQ, per germline (reference sequence). CDR3 size: 12 residues. CDR3 amino acids: CASLRVNTEALF. CDR3 bases: TGTGCCAGCCTGCGGGTGAACACTGAAGCTCTCTTT.

The CDR3, as DNA: TGTGCCAGCAGATCCACTCCCGGGCGCAGGAACACTGAAGCTTTCTTT. It codes for CASRSTPGRRNTEAFF. The V and J genes are TRBV7-9 and TRBJ1-1, with D uncertain. Germline V gene sequence: CDR1 SEHNR, CDR2 FQNEAQ (reference sequence). Trimming removed 6 bases at V and 1 base at J, with 18 bases between. There are 16 residues in the CDR3.

The chain has TRBV5-6 and TRBJ1-1, with TRBD1 identical over 11 bases. V was pared by 2 bases and J by 0 bases, with 9 bases of the junction left unmatched. The CDR3 has 18 amino acids. CDR1 is SGHDT, CDR2 YYEEEE, per germline. The CDR3 sequence: CASSLGGQGAEMNTEAFF. The CDR3 DNA reads TGTGCCAGCAGCTTAGGCGGACAGGGGGCGGAGATGAACACTGAAGCTTTCTTT.

This clonotype was counted many times. This rearrangement joins TRBV27 to TRBJ1-2, with D tentatively TRBD1 (6 bases). Trimming cost V 2 bases and J 4 bases, with 11 bases left between them. Germline V gene lookup returns CDR1 MNHEY and CDR2 SMNVEV (reference sequence). This CDR3 spans 14 amino acids. CDR3 amino acids: CASSLAGDLYGYTF. The DNA for the CDR3 is TGTGCCAGCAGTTTAGCAGGGGACCTCTATGGCTACACCTTC.

This clonotype was counted ten times or more. The V gene is TRBV6-2 or TRBV6-3, the J gene TRBJ2-3, with TRBD2 matching over 7 bases. Germline CDR1 is MNHEY and CDR2 is SVGEGT. J was trimmed by 3 bases and V by 3 bases; bases with no gene match: 18. The CDR3 is 19 amino acids. The CDR3 DNA reads as TGTGCCAGCAGTTATCCCCCCCTGGGGGAGGGCTCCCTTACAGATACGCAGTATTTT. Its protein is CASSYPPLGEGSLTDTQYF.

Concerning this clonotype itself: A clone one base away is much larger, so this may be a read error. The chain combines TRBV6-5 with TRBJ2-1; the match to TRBD2 covers 11 bases. The CDR3 runs to 16 residues. J lost 7 bases, V lost 10 bases, and 15 bases had no gene match. Germline CDR1 is MNHEY and CDR2 is SVGAGI. As DNA, the CDR3 is TGTGCCATCAGACCCGGACTAGCGGGCGGATGGAATGAGCAGTTCTTC. Translated, it gives CAIRPGLAGGWNEQFF.

V and J are TRBV20-1 and TRBJ1-1; 7 nucleotides align to TRBD1. There are 13 residues in the CDR3. Germline CDR1 is DFQATT and CDR2 is SNEGSKA (reference sequence). J lost 2 bases, V lost 5 bases, and 5 bases had no gene match. In nucleotides, the CDR3 is TGCAGTGCTTTCAGGGGGGTAAACACTGAAGCTTTCTTT. This translates into CSAFRGVNTEAFF.

This clonotype was seen at least ten times. The chain is built from TRBV27 and TRBJ2-7; 9 nucleotides agree with TRBD2. V lost 2 bases and J lost 4; bases outside the gene matches: 3. In germline, CDR1 is MNHEY, CDR2 SMNVEV (reference sequence). The CDR3 totals 14 residues. CDR3 protein: CASSLATSGYEQYF. The CDR3, as DNA: TGTGCCAGCAGTTTAGCGACTAGCGGATACGAGCAGTACTTC.

Of note for this clonotype: It may be a read error: a sequence one base away is much more abundant. The rearrangement links TRBV20-1 to TRBJ1-1, with 7 bases lining up with TRBD1. The J segment lost 7 bases and the V segment lost 3 bases, leaving 14 bases of the junction unmatched. CDR3 length equals 15 residues. Germline V gene lookup returns CDR1 DFQATT and CDR2 SNEGSKA (reference sequence). This CDR3 is CSASSPGRGHFEAFF. Written as DNA, the CDR3 is TGCAGTGCTAGTAGCCCGGGGAGGGGGCACTTTGAAGCTTTCTTT.

This clonotype was observed a handful of times. In nucleotides, the CDR3 is TGCAGTGCAGGTGGGACTGGAAGCACAGATACGCAGTATTTT. Its translation: CSAGGTGSTDTQYF. V is TRBV20-1 and J is TRBJ2-3; the D gene is possibly TRBD2 (6 bases). The V and J ends lost 6 bases and 0 bases respectively, with 13 bases between them. The CDR3 is made up of 14 amino acids. The V gene's germline CDR1 is DFQATT and CDR2 SNEGSKA (reference sequence).